Listed below are T cell receptor beta chains from one sample, sequenced in a study of blood T cell repertoires in COVID-19. Here immunoSEQ multiplex PCR was the method, and the copy in TCRdb shows in-frame clones only, minus some. This table holds about 79,000 clones, 85% to 90% found once. The sample consisted of peripheral blood. These receptors came from a man aged 70-80 years with active or convalescent COVID-19. CDR3s include the opening cysteine and the closing phenylalanine or tryptophan. The order of the fields is D gene, clone size, J gene, V gene, CDR3 protein, CDR3 DNA. D genes are given only for firm matches. Clone size is shown for a subset of rows, as once, few, many or a class of expanded clone.

D gene: TRBD1
clone size: .
J gene: TRBJ2-5
V gene: TRBV18
CDR3 protein: CASSPSPGQGLGTQYF
CDR3 DNA: TGTGCCAGCTCACCCTCTCCGGGACAGGGCCTTGGAACCCAGTACTTC

D gene: TRBD1
clone size: few
J gene: TRBJ1-2
V gene: TRBV5-4
CDR3 protein: CASREGTGNYGYTF
CDR3 DNA: TGTGCCAGCAGGGAGGGGACAGGGAACTATGGCTACACCTTC

D gene: TRBD2
clone size: .
J gene: TRBJ2-3
V gene: TRBV18
CDR3 protein: CASSPTSGTTDTQYF
CDR3 DNA: TGTGCCAGCTCACCTACTAGCGGGACGACAGATACGCAGTATTTT

D gene: TRBD2
clone size: .
J gene: TRBJ2-7
V gene: TRBV28
CDR3 protein: CASRSGGGDYEQYF
CDR3 DNA: TGTGCCAGCCGCAGTGGGGGAGGGGACTACGAGCAGTACTTC

D gene: .
clone size: medium-sized
J gene: TRBJ2-7
V gene: TRBV6-5
CDR3 protein: CASIGTPEQIEQYF
CDR3 DNA: TGTGCCAGTATTGGGACTCCCGAACAAATCGAGCAGTACTTC

D gene: TRBD1
clone size: .
J gene: TRBJ2-5
V gene: TRBV4-1
CDR3 protein: CASSPGQGTVATQYF
CDR3 DNA: TGCGCCAGCAGCCCAGGACAGGGCACGGTTGCGACCCAGTACTTC

D gene: .
clone size: .
J gene: TRBJ2-4
V gene: TRBV18
CDR3 protein: CASSHRRLAKNIQYF
CDR3 DNA: TGTGCCAGCTCACACAGGAGATTAGCCAAAAACATTCAGTACTTC

D gene: TRBD1
clone size: .
J gene: TRBJ1-5
V gene: TRBV6-5
CDR3 protein: CASGAGGYQPQHF
CDR3 DNA: TGTGCCAGCGGAGCAGGGGGCTATCAGCCCCAGCATTTT

D gene: TRBD1
clone size: once
J gene: TRBJ2-1
V gene: TRBV11-1
CDR3 protein: CASSLDRGRHNEQFF
CDR3 DNA: TGTGCCAGCAGCCTGGACAGGGGGCGCCACAATGAGCAGTTCTTC

D gene: TRBD1
clone size: .
J gene: TRBJ1-1
V gene: TRBV27
CDR3 protein: CASSSLDRLEAFF
CDR3 DNA: TGTGCCAGCAGTTCCCTGGACAGGCTTGAAGCTTTCTTT

D gene: .
clone size: .
J gene: TRBJ1-1
V gene: TRBV18
CDR3 protein: CASSRPGQRVVTEAFF
CDR3 DNA: TGTGCCAGCTCACGGCCGGGACAAAGGGTGGTCACTGAAGCTTTCTTT

D gene: TRBD1
clone size: once
J gene: TRBJ1-1
V gene: TRBV18
CDR3 protein: CATNRGLDTEAFF
CDR3 DNA: TGTGCCACCAACAGGGGTTTGGACACTGAAGCTTTCTTT

D gene: .
clone size: .
J gene: TRBJ2-5
V gene: TRBV28
CDR3 protein: CASLGLAQETQYF
CDR3 DNA: TGTGCCAGCCTGGGACTCGCACAAGAGACCCAGTACTTC